This T cell receptor beta chain stems from a study of blood T cells in healthy people across ages. Findings of the study overall: Higher diversity, along with more naive CD4+ cells, distinguished long-lived donors from aged donors. It was not possible, with unsorted PBMCs, to conclusively compare naive and antigen-experienced cells.

Notes on this clonotype: Its antigen is still unknown.

This CDR3 has 18 residues. The germline CDR1 and CDR2 sequences are DFQATT and SNEGSKA (reference sequence). Losses at the gene ends were 3 bases for V and 7 bases for J; bases not matched to a gene: 24. Those donating, healthy Caucasian individuals from Russia, were aged roughly 6 to 100. Whenever a sample was processed, at least 6 million PBMCs were isolated. The authors ran a second PCR of roughly 7 to 11 cycles using a sample-barcoded 5' primer and a J-beta primer mix. TCRdb redid the calling of the 5' RACE reads with MiXCR, one entry per CDR3 protein. The table shows about 1,500,000 distinct CDR3 sequences, with approximately 42% occurring only once.

The source is a woman between 18 and 29 years old in good health. The rearrangement joins TRBV20-1 to TRBJ2-7, with TRBD2 matching 7 bases. The specimen was blood. The CDR3 DNA reads as TGCAGTGCTAGTCCGGCTAGCGGCCGAGGTGCTTCCTACAATGAGCAGTACTTC. It is translated as CSASPASGRGASYNEQYF.